Listed below are T cell receptor beta chains from one sample, sequenced in a study of cytomegalovirus exposure and HLA in healthy donors. Clones were read by immunoSEQ multiplex PCR, and TCRdb kept only the in-frame ones, dropping some. This sample yields 150,000 to 200,000 clones, of which over 70% are seen a single time; roughly 1.4% belongs to the top ten. The sequenced sample was PBMCs. These TCRs come from a woman in her 30s in good health and CMV-seropositive. Both conserved end residues are part of each CDR3. D genes are given only for firm matches. The size field is filled for only some rows; it gives once, few, many or a size class.

size,V,J,length,D,CDR3,DNA
-,TRBV6-4,TRBJ1-2,15,TRBD1,CASSDEGRGPHGYTF,TGTGCCAGCAGTGACGAGGGCAGGGGGCCGCATGGCTACACCTTC
-,TRBV6-5,TRBJ2-3,14,TRBD2,CASSRSGRQDTQYF,TGTGCCAGCAGTCGTAGCGGGAGACAAGATACGCAGTATTTT
-,TRBV2,TRBJ1-1,15,-,CASSEVPVMNTEAFF,TGTGCCAGCAGTGAAGTTCCGGTTATGAACACTGAAGCTTTCTTT
-,TRBV5-6,TRBJ2-7,18,TRBD2,CASSRRSASSGIINEQYF,TGCGCCAGCAGCCGCCGCAGTGCTTCTAGCGGGATTATCAACGAGCAGTACTTC
-,TRBV5-1,TRBJ2-1,15,TRBD2,CASSLVTSEFAEQFF,TGCGCCAGCAGCTTGGTTACTAGCGAGTTCGCTGAGCAGTTCTTC
-,TRBV5-4,TRBJ1-1,13,-,CASSNFMNTEAFF,TGTGCCAGCAGCAATTTCATGAACACTGAAGCTTTCTTT
-,TRBV7-2,TRBJ1-2,14,TRBD1,CASSPEPGGYGYTF,TGTGCCAGCAGCCCGGAGCCAGGGGGCTATGGCTACACCTTC
-,TRBV5-6,TRBJ2-3,14,-,CASHSRLSTDTQYF,TGTGCCAGCCACTCCCGCCTGAGCACAGATACGCAGTATTTT
-,TRBV5-1,TRBJ2-4,16,TRBD2,CASSLLAGIAKNIQYF,TGCGCCAGCAGCCTACTAGCGGGTATAGCCAAAAACATTCAGTACTTC
-,TRBV7-9,TRBJ1-4,14,-,CASRLGGANEKLFF,TGTGCCAGCAGGCTCGGGGGGGCTAATGAAAAACTGTTTTTT
-,TRBV6-5,TRBJ2-7,14,TRBD2,CASLASGSSYEQYF,TGTGCCAGCTTAGCTAGCGGAAGCTCCTACGAGCAGTACTTC
-,TRBV27,TRBJ2-7,17,-,CASSSLPGESVQYEQYF,TGTGCCAGCAGCTCCCTCCCCGGGGAGTCGGTCCAATACGAGCAGTACTTC
-,TRBV27,TRBJ2-7,14,-,CASSLSGSPYEQYF,TGTGCCAGCAGTTTAAGTGGGAGCCCCTACGAGCAGTACTTC
-,TRBV6-1,TRBJ2-7,16,TRBD1,CASSESLIFQGDEQYF,TGTGCCAGCAGTGAATCCCTAATATTTCAGGGGGACGAGCAGTACTTC
-,TRBV10-1,TRBJ2-7,14,-,CASSGGVASYEQYF,TGCGCCAGCAGTGGCGGGGTGGCATCCTACGAGCAGTACTTC
-,TRBV6-6,TRBJ2-3,16,TRBD2,CASSYLLAGVQDTQYF,TGTGCCAGCAGTTACTTACTAGCGGGAGTTCAAGATACGCAGTATTTT
-,TRBV28,TRBJ1-5,15,-,CASSPNAGSNQPQHF,TGTGCCAGCAGCCCTAACGCGGGATCCAATCAGCCCCAGCATTTT
-,TRBV11-3,TRBJ2-3,16,-,CASSPGGGWGTDTQYF,TGTGCCAGCAGCCCTGGTGGGGGGTGGGGCACAGATACGCAGTATTTT
once,TRBV29-1,TRBJ2-1,19,TRBD2,CSVVPPGLAGRSSYNEQFF,TGCAGCGTTGTGCCCCCGGGACTAGCGGGCAGAAGCTCCTACAATGAGCAGTTCTTC
-,TRBV7-3,TRBJ2-2,15,TRBD1,CASSSRQGPTGELFF,TGTGCCAGCAGCTCCCGACAGGGGCCCACCGGGGAGCTGTTTTTT
few,TRBV6-4,TRBJ2-6,16,-,CASSPTESSGANVLTF,TGTGCCAGCAGCCCCACAGAGAGCTCTGGGGCCAACGTCCTGACTTTC
-,TRBV6-5,TRBJ1-1,12,-,CASSELTAEAFF,TGTGCCAGCAGTGAGCTGACAGCTGAAGCTTTCTTT
-,TRBV11-3,TRBJ2-5,15,TRBD2,CASGASGRAGETQYF,TGTGCCAGTGGGGCTAGCGGGAGGGCAGGGGAGACCCAGTACTTC
-,TRBV27,TRBJ1-2,15,TRBD1,CASSFGGGAFSGYTF,TGTGCCAGCAGTTTTGGAGGGGGCGCTTTTAGTGGCTACACCTTC
-,TRBV5-8,TRBJ1-5,13,-,CASRIGVYQPQHF,TGTGCCAGCAGAATCGGGGTTTACCAGCCCCAGCATTTT
once,TRBV5-6,TRBJ2-1,17,TRBD1,CASSSADRVYFYNEQFF,TGTGCCAGCAGCTCAGCCGACAGGGTTTATTTTTACAATGAGCAGTTCTTC
few,TRBV14,TRBJ2-5,13,-,CASSQMQRETQYF,TGTGCCAGCAGCCAAATGCAGAGGGAGACCCAGTACTTC
-,TRBV28,TRBJ1-1,14,TRBD1,CASSRTGWATEAFF,TGTGCCAGCAGTCGGACAGGGTGGGCCACTGAAGCTTTCTTT
-,TRBV6-1,TRBJ1-5,16,-,CASSELGRGAGQPQHF,TGTGCCAGCAGTGAATTGGGAAGGGGCGCCGGTCAGCCCCAGCATTTT
-,TRBV7-6,TRBJ2-4,15,TRBD2,CASSPLSGRGSIQYF,TGTGCCAGCAGCCCCCTGAGCGGGAGGGGTAGCATTCAGTACTTC
-,TRBV6-5,TRBJ1-1,15,-,CASSYSTRGNTEAFF,TGTGCCAGCAGTTACTCGACCCGGGGGAACACTGAAGCTTTCTTT
few,TRBV27,TRBJ2-7,14,-,CASSPQGPSYEQYF,TGTGCCAGCAGTCCTCAGGGGCCCTCCTACGAGCAGTACTTC
-,TRBV27,TRBJ2-5,15,TRBD1,CASSYGTGAGETQYF,TGTGCCAGCAGTTATGGGACAGGGGCAGGGGAGACCCAGTACTTC
-,TRBV13,TRBJ2-2,17,TRBD2,CASSLGTSGTIDGELFF,TGTGCCAGCAGCTTAGGGACTAGCGGTACAATTGACGGGGAGCTGTTTTTT
-,TRBV2,TRBJ2-3,14,TRBD1,CASSDRGQTDTQYF,TGTGCCAGCAGTGACAGGGGGCAAACAGATACGCAGTATTTT
-,TRBV5-1,TRBJ2-1,16,TRBD2,CASSAGLDESYNEQFF,TGCGCCAGCAGCGCAGGACTAGACGAGTCCTACAATGAGCAGTTCTTC
once,TRBV9,TRBJ2-1,15,-,CASSVGDSPYNEQFF,TGTGCCAGCAGCGTAGGGGACTCGCCCTACAATGAGCAGTTCTTC
-,TRBV5-1,TRBJ1-1,15,-,CASSLGSGGPAEAFF,TGCGCCAGCAGCTTGGGCTCCGGGGGGCCCGCTGAAGCTTTCTTT
-,TRBV5-4,TRBJ1-5,17,-,CASIDGHIGAYNQPQHF,TGTGCCAGCATAGACGGTCATATAGGGGCCTACAATCAGCCCCAGCATTTT
-,TRBV6-5,TRBJ1-1,14,TRBD1,CASGPGQDYDEAFF,TGTGCCAGCGGACCGGGACAGGACTACGATGAAGCTTTCTTT
-,TRBV5-5,TRBJ2-3,16,TRBD2,CASSSRLAGSTDTQYF,TGTGCCAGCAGCTCGAGACTAGCGGGAAGCACAGATACGCAGTATTTT
-,TRBV13,TRBJ2-3,13,-,CATSSLGTDTQYF,TGTGCCACCTCCAGTCTAGGCACAGATACGCAGTATTTT
-,TRBV6-6,TRBJ2-1,15,TRBD2,CASKKEAGTYNEQFF,TGTGCCAGCAAGAAGGAAGCGGGAACCTACAATGAGCAGTTCTTC
-,TRBV11-3,TRBJ1-3,14,-,CASSSDRSGNTIYF,TGTGCCAGCAGCAGCGACAGGTCTGGAAACACCATATATTTT
-,TRBV6-6,TRBJ2-7,15,-,CASSTLDRGGYEQYF,TGTGCCAGCAGTACCCTAGACAGGGGAGGGTACGAGCAGTACTTC
few,TRBV30,TRBJ1-2,13,-,CAWTLDRLYGYTF,TGTGCCTGGACCTTAGACAGACTCTATGGCTACACCTTC
-,TRBV28,TRBJ2-4,16,TRBD2,CASNRYGEGNKNIQYF,TGTGCCAGCAATCGATATGGGGAGGGGAACAAAAACATTCAGTACTTC
-,TRBV5-1,TRBJ2-7,16,TRBD1,CASSPEGTGGVYEQYF,TGCGCCAGCAGCCCGGAGGGGACAGGGGGCGTCTACGAGCAGTACTTC
few,TRBV27,TRBJ1-5,17,-,CASSLRYEGLSNQPQHF,TGTGCCAGCAGTTTAAGGTACGAGGGTCTAAGCAATCAGCCCCAGCATTTT